A single sample gave rise to the 24 T cell receptor beta chains below, sequenced in a study of CD8+ T cells in alopecia areata. The sequencing template was cDNA reverse transcribed from extracted RNA. Data came from immunoSEQ multiplex PCR; TCRdb stores just in-frame clones and leaves some out. The table has approximately 140,000 clones, about 87% seen once; the top ten hold roughly 15%. The sequencing used CD8+ T cells sorted from blood, collected at week 0. These receptors were obtained from a human donor with alopecia areata.

V and J are TRBV27 and TRBJ2-7; D is undetermined. The CDR3 length is 13 residues. The V gene lost 2 bases and the J gene lost 3 bases, with 8 bases spanning the gap. The germline gives CDR1 MNHEY, CDR2 SMNVEV (reference sequence). CDR3 in DNA: TGTGCCAGCAGTTTAGGTCCCGGCTACGAGCAGTACTTC. Protein: CASSLGPGYEQYF.

The chain combines TRBV5-5 with TRBJ2-3; no clear D gene. CDR3 size: 12 residues. CDR1 SGHKS and CDR2 YYEKEE come from the germline V gene (reference sequence). V was clipped by 1 base and J by 0 bases, with 0 bases between them. CDR3 in amino acids: CASSLSTDTQYF. In DNA form, the CDR3 reads TGTGCCAGCAGCTTGAGCACAGATACGCAGTATTTT.

The gene calls are TRBV7-8 and TRBJ2-1; weak D call: TRBD2 (5 bases). V shed 5 bases and J shed 3 bases, with 20 bases lying between them. Germline CDR1 SGHVS, CDR2 FQNEAQ. There are 17 residues in the CDR3. CDR3 in DNA: TGTGCCAGCAGCCTTCGTGGCGGAGGTCCTAACTACAATGAGCAGTTCTTC. Translating it yields CASSLRGGGPNYNEQFF.

The chain couples TRBV9 to TRBJ1-1; 7 bases are a match to TRBD1. The CDR3 runs 16 residues. V gave up 4 bases and J gave up 1 base; unmatched junction bases: 10. Germline CDR1 is SGDLS and CDR2 is YYNGEE. CDR3 residues: CASSQRSDRANTEAFF. The CDR3 bases are TGTGCCAGCAGCCAAAGGAGCGACAGGGCGAACACTGAAGCTTTCTTT.

This chain links TRBV10-3 with TRBJ1-4; no firm D call. Germline V gives CDR1 ENHRY, CDR2 SYGVKD. The CDR3 has 13 residues. The V end was cut by 4 bases, the J end by 4 bases, with 7 bases between. CDR3 loop: CAISADGNEKLFF. DNA for the CDR3: TGTGCCATCAGTGCGGACGGTAATGAAAAACTGTTTTTT.

The gene calls are TRBV7-9 and TRBJ2-2, with TRBD1 matching over 7 bases. Per germline, CDR1 SEHNR and CDR2 FQNEAQ (reference sequence). The CDR3 contains 16 residues. The V gene end was trimmed by 1 base and the J gene end by 3 bases; junction bases not matched to a gene: 5. CDR3 sequence: CASSLGRTGDTGELFF. CDR3 coding DNA: TGTGCCAGCAGCTTAGGGAGAACAGGGGACACCGGGGAGCTGTTTTTT.

A few counts support this clone. The chain combines TRBV27 with TRBJ2-7, with D hard to call. Trimming stripped 6 bases from V and 4 bases from J, with 13 bases between. Germline-derived CDR1 and CDR2 are MNHEY and SMNVEV (reference sequence). This CDR3 region has 13 residues. CDR3 protein: CASRPYGRYEQYF. The CDR3 DNA reads as TGTGCCAGCAGACCTTACGGACGGTACGAGCAGTACTTC.

This chain joins TRBV9 and TRBJ2-7; D is ambiguous. CDR3 length: 14 amino acids. CDR1 is SGDLS and CDR2 is YYNGEE in the germline V gene. V was clipped by 4 bases and J by 2 bases, with 13 bases between them. Here the CDR3 DNA reads TGTGCCAGCAGCCCTCGGACCGCTCCCTACGAGCAGTACTTC. Translated: CASSPRTAPYEQYF.

The rearrangement links TRBV18 to TRBJ2-4; D is tentatively TRBD1 or TRBD2 (7 bases each). The ends were cut back, 3 bases at V and 4 bases at J, with 28 bases in the middle. CDR1 is KGHSH and CDR2 is LQKENI in the germline V gene. This CDR3 is built from 20 residues. The CDR3 reads CASSPRTGAGVLLYKNIQYF. Here the CDR3 DNA reads TGTGCCAGCTCACCCCGGACAGGCGCGGGGGTCCTCCTTTATAAAAACATTCAGTACTTC.

This chain uses TRBV6-5 with TRBJ2-1; TRBD2 matches at 14 bases. Unmatched junction bases numbered 4, after V lost 6 bases and J lost 9 bases. The CDR3 runs 14 residues. Per the germline V gene, CDR1 is MNHEY and CDR2 is SVGAGI. The DNA of the CDR3 is TGTGCCAGCAGCCCGGGACTAGCGGGGGTTGAGCAGTTCTTC. This gives the protein CASSPGLAGVEQFF.

V gene TRBV2 combines with J gene TRBJ2-1, with 7 nucleotides matching TRBD1. Germline trimming cut 6 bases from V and 2 bases from J; bases unmatched to any gene: 7. CDR3 length equals 15 residues. In germline, CDR1 is SNHLY, CDR2 FYNNEI. As DNA, the CDR3 is TGTGCCAGCAGCGATGACAGGGCTACCTACAATGAGCAGTTCTTC. It encodes CASSDDRATYNEQFF.

This clone was observed a single time. The chain couples TRBV27 to TRBJ1-1, with D tentatively TRBD1 (5 bases). V was cut by 6 bases and J by 7 bases, with 12 bases left in between. This CDR3 contains 12 residues. Germline loops: CDR1 MNHEY, CDR2 SMNVEV (reference sequence). The CDR3 coding sequence is TGTGCCAGCAGCGCGGGGGACGGTGAAGCTTTCTTT. Its protein is CASSAGDGEAFF.

The gene calls are TRBV5-6 and TRBJ2-2; either TRBD1 or TRBD2 may supply D (6 bases each). CDR1 and CDR2 from the germline V gene are SGHDT and YYEEEE. CDR3 size: 17 residues. V lost 4 bases and J 4 bases, leaving 20 bases between the germline ends. CDR3 DNA: TGTGCCAGCAGCCACGTCGTTTGGGGGGCCCTCACCGGGGAGCTGTTTTTT. This gives the protein CASSHVVWGALTGELFF.

This sequence joins TRBV6-5 and TRBJ2-7; TRBD2 is a possible D gene (5 bases). CDR3 length equals 14 residues. Germline CDR1 reads MNHEY; CDR2 reads SVGAGI. V gave up 4 bases and J gave up 3 bases, with 13 bases separating them. CDR3 loop: CASSLTGIHYEQYF. CDR3 DNA sequence: TGTGCCAGCAGTTTAACCGGGATACACTACGAGCAGTACTTC.

The V call is TRBV5-1, the J call TRBJ1-4; D may be TRBD1 (5 bases). The CDR3 length is 16 residues. Trimming removed 6 bases from V and 0 bases from J, with 15 bases in between. CDR1 SGHRS and CDR2 YFSETQ come from the germline V gene. CDR3 loop: CASTTGQAATNEKLFF. The CDR3 nucleotides are TGCGCCAGCACTACTGGACAAGCCGCAACTAATGAAAAACTGTTTTTT.

The rearrangement joins TRBV30 to TRBJ1-5; perhaps TRBD1 as D (5 bases). Trimming removed 3 bases from V and 0 bases from J, with 21 bases in between. There are 18 residues in the CDR3. From germline, CDR1 is GTSNPN and CDR2 SVGIG (reference sequence). CDR3 DNA: TGTGCCTGGAGAAACCTACCGGGCACCGGGGCTAGCAATCAGCCCCAGCATTTT. Encoded protein: CAWRNLPGTGASNQPQHF.

The gene calls are TRBV7-8 and TRBJ2-7, with 10 bases identical to TRBD1. The CDR3 spans 14 residues. The ends lost 7 bases at V and 3 bases at J; junction bases unmatched: 6. CDR1 is SGHVS and CDR2 is FQNEAQ in the germline V gene. CDR3 region: CASTPDRGLYEQYF. The CDR3 DNA reads as TGTGCCAGCACCCCCGACAGGGGGCTCTACGAGCAGTACTTC.

Comments on this clone: This specimen includes other DNA sequences encoding the same CDR3. For the CDR3, the DNA is TGTGCCAGCAGTTACTTGGACAGGGCGGGCGAGCAGTACTTC. Translated: CASSYLDRAGEQYF. The rearrangement links TRBV6-6 to TRBJ2-7, with 8 positions matching TRBD1. The CDR3 length is 14 residues. Germline CDR1 reads MNHNY; CDR2 reads SVGAGI (reference sequence). V was pared by 1 base and J by 6 bases, with 5 bases of the junction left unmatched.

V and J are TRBV14 and TRBJ2-7; 8 positions agree with TRBD2. Germline V lookup: CDR1 SGHDN, CDR2 FVKESK. This CDR3 is built from 16 residues. V lost 0 bases and J lost 2; bases outside the gene matches: 6. The CDR3 protein is CASSQDELAATYEQYF. The DNA of the CDR3 is TGTGCCAGCAGCCAAGATGAACTAGCGGCCACCTACGAGCAGTACTTC.

V gene TRBV7-9 combines with J gene TRBJ2-7; D ambiguous. Per the germline V gene, CDR1 is SEHNR and CDR2 is FQNEAQ (reference sequence). V shed 5 bases and J shed 2 bases, with 7 bases lying between them. There are 12 residues in the CDR3. The CDR3 loop is CASSPLAYEQYF. CDR3 coding DNA: TGTGCCAGCAGCCCCCTAGCCTACGAGCAGTACTTC.

This clone was counted between two and nine times. The CDR3 nucleotides read TGTGCCAGCAGTCAGATTAGCGGGAACTCCTACAATGAGCAGTTCTTC. This encodes CASSQISGNSYNEQFF. The rearrangement uses TRBV13 and TRBJ2-1; 8 bases are a match to TRBD2. V shed 6 bases and J 0 bases; nucleotides not matched to a gene: 7. The CDR3 consists of 16 residues. CDR1 PRHDT and CDR2 FYEKMQ come from the germline V gene (reference sequence).

The chain recombines TRBV27 with TRBJ2-1; TRBD2 aligns across 10 bases. Germline CDR1 reads MNHEY; CDR2 reads SMNVEV (reference sequence). The CDR3 consists of 15 residues. The V and J ends lost 1 base and 10 bases, in that order; junction bases with no gene match: 7. The CDR3 coding sequence is TGTGCCAGCAGTTTATTTCTAGCGGGAGTATGGGAGCAGTTCTTC. It yields the protein CASSLFLAGVWEQFF.

V usage is TRBV7-2 and J usage is TRBJ2-7; 13 bases align to TRBD2. V was clipped by 4 bases and J by 5 bases; unmatched bases: 8. From germline, CDR1 is SGHTA and CDR2 FQGNSA. The CDR3 loop spans 16 amino acids. DNA of the CDR3: TGTGCCAGCAGCTCAGGGACTAGCGGGGCCCTTGACGAGCAGTACTTC. Its protein is CASSSGTSGALDEQYF.

In its sample, this clone was seen once. This sequence joins TRBV7-2 and TRBJ2-7; D may be TRBD2 (6 bases). The CDR3 is made up of 14 amino acids. V shed 10 bases and J shed 2 bases, with 18 bases lying between them. The germline gives CDR1 SGHTA, CDR2 FQGNSA. The CDR3 sequence is CATNAGGKPYEQYF. DNA for the CDR3: TGTGCCACCAATGCCGGGGGAAAACCCTACGAGCAGTACTTC.